This T cell receptor (beta chain) was captured by sequencing in a study of beta chain features in type 1 diabetes. Study results and limitations: Across all four CD4+ subsets, people with type 1 diabetes showed modestly shorter TCRB CDR3s.

Every isolated RNA sample was fully reverse transcribed, so sequencing captured expressed TCRB transcripts. The repertoire was sequenced with immunoSEQ multiplex PCR; TCRdb's copy has only in-frame clones and lacks some. The sample consists of over 600,000 clones, 9.5% to 15% of them appearing once. Trimming cost V 5 bases and J 1 base, with 26 bases left between them. The germline V gene encodes CDR1 SGHTA and CDR2 FQGNSA. This CDR3 spans 19 amino acids. As to this clone: What it recognizes is unknown.

Via the markers CD45RO/CCR7/CD25/CD127/CD95/CD27, stem cell-like memory, regulatory, central memory and naive CD4+ cells were sorted. Post-sort purity exceeded 95% for all sorted populations. This TCR was sampled from a man in his thirties or forties with type 1 diabetes. The chain carries TRBV7-2 and TRBJ1-1; unclear D gene. The material sequenced was naive CD4+ T cells from blood. The CDR3 spells CASSPFHPSTGFGNTEAFF. The DNA of the CDR3 is TGTGCCAGCAGCCCATTCCACCCGTCGACGGGTTTTGGGAACACTGAAGCTTTCTTT.